This TCR beta chain is drawn from a study of identical twins. TCRdb re-derived calls from the 5' RACE reads in MiXCR, one entry per CDR3 protein. This sample has 700,000 or so distinct CDR3 sequences, with over 8.5% found just once. Study-level findings and limits: Rather than following the same donors, the conclusions depended on cross-sectional statistical analysis. Less excess twin sharing appeared in beta out-of-frame sequences. Clonotypes of the beta chain that were abundant in cord blood carried fewer insertions (memory repertoires showed none).

Comments on this clonotype: Its target is not known.

Germline V CDR1 and CDR2: SGHVS, FQNEAQ. V dropped 1 base and J dropped 4 bases, with 11 bases sitting between them. The CDR3 runs 15 residues. A further study also used this sample, focusing on yellow fever vaccine responses in identical twins. From that report: Twin vaccine T cell responses reportedly seemed partly convergent, partly personalized.

The TCR sequence derives from a woman between 18 and 29 years old in good health. Sequenced sample: PBMCs. V and J are TRBV7-8 and TRBJ2-1; D is undetermined. The CDR3 loop reads CASSLVPDDYNEQFF. In nucleotides, the CDR3 is TGTGCCAGCAGCTTAGTTCCCGACGATTACAATGAGCAGTTCTTC.